Shown below are 21 T cell receptor beta chains from a single sample sequenced in a study of T cell responses to AZD1222 COVID-19 vaccine (dated by TCRdb to the early 2020s). Library preparation was by the immunoSEQ multiplex PCR assay. TCRdb retrieved this table from immuneACCESS and kept in-frame rearrangements only. Not all clones are present; in checked studies, unresolved V genes account for under half, and no reason is known for the remainder. This sample holds about 140,000 clones; roughly 92% were observed only once. Roughly 5% of the sample belongs to the ten largest clones. Per the publication, the time point label means: baseline before first vaccination. Specimen: peripheral blood, collected on day 0 of AZD1222 vaccination. These receptors were taken from an adult in good health.

As to this clone: At the DNA level, this CDR3 is encoded by other sequences in the same sample as well. The chain carries TRBV19 and TRBJ1-3; D gene uncertain. V dropped 1 base and J dropped 2 bases, with 6 bases sitting between them. Per germline, CDR1 LNHDA and CDR2 SQIVND (reference sequence). The CDR3 totals 14 residues. The CDR3 spells CASSIGGTGNTIYF. For the CDR3, the DNA is TGTGCCAGTAGTATAGGAGGGACTGGAAACACCATATATTTT.

The chain employs TRBV9 and TRBJ2-2; D not resolved. This CDR3 comprises 16 residues. V lost 2 bases and J lost 2, with 13 bases in between. Looked up from germline, CDR1 is SGDLS and CDR2 is YYNGEE. The CDR3 sequence: CASSVGMLTNTGELFF. The CDR3, as DNA: TGTGCCAGCAGCGTTGGTATGCTAACCAACACCGGGGAGCTGTTTTTT.

V gene TRBV3-1 (or the pseudogene TRBV3-2) combines with J gene TRBJ2-1; no clear D gene. V was trimmed by 1 base and J by 10 bases, leaving 8 bases between them. Germline assignment: CDR1 LGHDT and CDR2 YNNKEL (reference sequence). This CDR3 is 12 amino acids long. In DNA form, the CDR3 reads TGTGCCAGCAGCCAAGCCCCAACCGAGCAGTTCTTC. Encoded protein: CASSQAPTEQFF.

The rearrangement uses TRBV6-5 and TRBJ2-1; 11 bases align to TRBD2. The CDR3 has 15 amino acids. CDR1 is MNHEY, CDR2 SVGAGI, per germline. Germline trimming cut 2 bases from V and 9 bases from J; bases unmatched to any gene: 6. The CDR3 protein is CASSYSSGGAGEQFF. DNA of the CDR3: TGTGCCAGCAGTTACAGTAGCGGGGGGGCCGGTGAGCAGTTCTTC.

The chain couples TRBV4-2 to TRBJ1-1; a possible D gene is TRBD1 (5 bases). Trimming pared 1 base from V and 6 bases from J, leaving 12 bases between. The germline gives CDR1 LGHNA, CDR2 YNFKEQ. The CDR3 covers 14 residues. This chain's CDR3 is CASSQGPWDSEAFF. DNA for the CDR3: TGTGCCAGCAGCCAAGGGCCATGGGACTCTGAAGCTTTCTTT.

V gene TRBV6-6 combines with J gene TRBJ2-7; the match to TRBD2 covers 9 bases. V was clipped by 6 bases and J by 4 bases; unmatched bases: 10. Germline CDR1 MNHNY, CDR2 SVGAGI (reference sequence). This CDR3 has 15 residues. CDR3 DNA: TGTGCCAGCAGAAGTGAGAGTAGCGGGGGATACGAGCAGTACTTC. It codes for CASRSESSGGYEQYF.

This chain connects TRBV11-3 to TRBJ2-2, with TRBD1 matching 9 bases. The germline V gene encodes CDR1 SGHNT and CDR2 YENEEA. The CDR3 runs 17 residues. With V trimmed by 4 bases and J by 1 base, 7 bases remained unmatched. CDR3 nucleotides: TGTGCCAGCAGCTCATCATCGGGACAGGGGAACACCGGGGAGCTGTTTTTT. It yields the protein CASSSSSGQGNTGELFF.

V usage is TRBV6-6 and J usage is TRBJ2-7, with a possible D match to TRBD2 (6 bases). The CDR3 consists of 17 residues. Trimming pared 5 bases from V and 1 base from J, leaving 21 bases between. Germline V CDR1 and CDR2: MNHNY, SVGAGI (reference sequence). CDR3 bases: TGTGCCAGCAGTCCTTATTCTATAGGGACTCTGTCCTACGAGCAGTACTTC. It codes for CASSPYSIGTLSYEQYF.

This sequence joins TRBV2 and TRBJ1-4; 9 nucleotides line up with TRBD1. The V gene end was trimmed by 3 bases and the J gene end by 8 bases; junction bases not matched to a gene: 4. The length of the CDR3 is 14 residues. Looked up from germline, CDR1 is SNHLY and CDR2 is FYNNEI. The CDR3 here is CASSEDRGQEKLFF. DNA for the CDR3: TGTGCCAGCAGTGAGGACAGGGGTCAAGAAAAACTGTTTTTT. The full variable domain, in which reference TRBV2 and TRBJ1-4 provide the parts outside the CDR3, is EPEVTQTPSHQVTQMGQEVILRCVPISNHLYFYWYRQILGQKVEFLVSFYNNEISEKSEIFDDQFSVERPDGSNFTLKIRSTKLEDSAMYFCASSEDRGQEKLFFGSGTQLSVL.

A single count supports this clone. The V and J genes are TRBV2 and TRBJ2-7, with TRBD1 identical over 7 bases. Unmatched junction bases numbered 4, after V lost 4 bases and J lost 1 base. The germline gives CDR1 SNHLY, CDR2 FYNNEI. The CDR3 contains 14 residues. Here the CDR3 reads CASSAATGSYEQYF. The CDR3 bases are TGTGCCAGCAGTGCCGCGACAGGGTCCTACGAGCAGTACTTC.

The rearrangement joins TRBV28 to TRBJ2-3; the match to TRBD2 covers 15 bases. The CDR3 length is 16 residues. Germline CDR1 is MDHEN and CDR2 is SYDVKM. V dropped 5 bases and J dropped 4; count of bases not matched to a gene: 4. CDR3 sequence reads: CASSAGTSGRSDTQYF. The DNA of the CDR3 is TGTGCCAGCAGTGCAGGGACTAGCGGGAGGTCAGATACGCAGTATTTT.

J is TRBJ1-2 and V is TRBV7-9; D might be TRBD1 (6 bases). The CDR3 totals 14 residues. V lost 3 bases and J lost 2, with 10 bases in between. Germline loops: CDR1 SEHNR, CDR2 FQNEAQ (reference sequence). The DNA of the CDR3 is TGTGCCAGCAGCTTGGACAGTCGAAACTATGGCTACACCTTC. It translates to CASSLDSRNYGYTF. The whole variable domain, remainder taken from reference TRBV7-9 and TRBJ1-2, is DTGVSQNPRHKITKRGQNVTFRCDPISEHNRLYWYRQTLGQGPEFLTYFQNEAQLEKSRLLSDRFSAERPKGSFSTLEIQRTEQGDSAMYLCASSLDSRNYGYTFGSGTRLTVV.

The chain carries TRBV28 and TRBJ1-5; 8 bases line up with TRBD1. After removal of 3 bases from V and 2 bases from J, the junction contained 15 bases not matched to a gene. CDR1 and CDR2 from the germline V gene are MDHEN and SYDVKM. This CDR3 region has 19 residues. The chain's CDR3 is CASSFHRDRKGVRNQPQHF. In DNA form, the CDR3 reads TGTGCCAGCAGTTTTCACCGGGACAGGAAGGGGGTACGCAATCAGCCCCAGCATTTT.

CDR3: CASSWGQLYTDTQYF. The CDR3 DNA is TGTGCCAGCAGCTGGGGACAGCTATACACAGATACGCAGTATTTT. The chain employs TRBV5-8 and TRBJ2-3, with 7 bases that match TRBD1. CDR1 SGHTS and CDR2 YDEGEE come from the germline V gene. Trimming took 3 bases from V and 2 from J; bases not matched to a gene: 6. The CDR3 consists of 15 residues.

The chain combines TRBV11-3 with TRBJ1-6; D may be TRBD1 (5 bases). Germline-derived CDR1 and CDR2 are SGHNT and YENEEA. V shed 0 bases and J shed 10 bases, with 16 bases lying between them. The CDR3 covers 16 residues. CDR3 coding DNA: TGTGCCAGCAGCTTAGATCGGGCAGGGCAAGAGTCACCCCTCCACTTT. Translated, it gives CASSLDRAGQESPLHF. Complete variable domain (other parts from reference TRBV11-3 and TRBJ1-6): EAGVVQSPRYKIIEKKQPVAFWCNPISGHNTLYWYLQNLGQGPELLIRYENEEAVDDSQLPKDRFSAERLKGVDSTLKIQPAELGDSAVYLCASSLDRAGQESPLHFGNGTRLTVT.

DNA of the CDR3: TGTGCCAGCTCACCCTCACAGGGGGCGCAAGGAAACACCATATATTTT. The encoded protein is CASSPSQGAQGNTIYF. This chain uses TRBV18 with TRBJ1-3; 9 positions match TRBD1. The CDR3 consists of 16 residues. Per the germline V gene, CDR1 is KGHSH and CDR2 is LQKENI. The V and J ends lost 3 bases and 4 bases, in that order; junction bases with no gene match: 7.

This clone is a singleton in its sample. The chain carries TRBV3-1 (or the pseudogene TRBV3-2) and TRBJ1-2, with 7 bases lining up with TRBD1. The CDR3 totals 15 residues. Losses at the gene ends were 0 bases for V and 4 bases for J; bases not matched to a gene: 5. The germline V gene encodes CDR1 LGHDT and CDR2 YNNKEL (reference sequence). CDR3 residues: CASSQDKGAGYGYTF. In DNA, the CDR3 is TGTGCCAGCAGCCAAGATAAGGGGGCGGGCTATGGCTACACCTTC.

The sample holds one count of this clone. This rearrangement joins TRBV4-1 to TRBJ1-1; no clear D gene. Looked up from germline, CDR1 is MGHRA and CDR2 is YSYEKL. This CDR3 has 16 residues. Trimming removed 0 bases at V and 0 bases at J, with 11 bases between. CDR3 DNA sequence: TGCGCCAGCAGCCAAGAAAGGGCCTACGTGAACACTGAAGCTTTCTTT. The encoded protein is CASSQERAYVNTEAFF.

V gene TRBV29-1 combines with J gene TRBJ1-6, with 7 bases fitting TRBD1. Losses at the gene ends were 6 bases for V and 6 bases for J; bases not matched to a gene: 8. Per the germline V gene, CDR1 is SQVTM and CDR2 is ANQGSEA. The CDR3 is 14 amino acids. The chain's CDR3 is CSVRPGTANSPLHF. CDR3 nucleotide sequence: TGCAGCGTCCGCCCCGGGACAGCTAATTCACCCCTCCACTTT. The full variable domain, completed using reference TRBV29-1 and TRBJ1-6, is SAVISQKPSRDICQRGTSLTIQCQVDSQVTMMFWYRQQPGQSLTLIATANQGSEATYESGFVIDKFPISRPNLTFSTLTVSNMSPEDSSIYLCSVRPGTANSPLHFGNGTRLTVT.

The rearrangement links TRBV9 to TRBJ2-1; the match to TRBD2 covers 7 bases. J gave up 2 bases and V 1 base, and 6 bases lay outside the gene matches. The CDR3 has 16 residues. Per germline, CDR1 SGDLS and CDR2 YYNGEE. CDR3 DNA: TGTGCCAGCAGCGTACCCCCTAGCGGAACCTACAATGAGCAGTTCTTC. Translated, it gives CASSVPPSGTYNEQFF.

The CDR3 region has the DNA TGTGCCAGCAGCGACAGGATTTTTGGAAACACCATATATTTT. This sequence encodes CASSDRIFGNTIYF. The chain carries TRBV3-1 (or the pseudogene TRBV3-2) and TRBJ1-3; tentatively, D is TRBD1 (6 bases). The CDR3 length is 14 residues. Trimming pared 5 bases from V and 3 bases from J, leaving 11 bases between. CDR1 and CDR2 (germline): LGHDT, YNNKEL (reference sequence).